The 13 T cell receptor beta chains below were found in one sample sequenced in a study of T cells after somatic rescue of genetic block. Produced via immunoSEQ multiplex PCR; TCRdb's table is partial and in-frame only. The repertoire holds 70,000 or so clones, with about 91% as singletons. Sequenced: peripheral blood mononuclear cells (PBMCs). These receptors originate from a man aged 35 to 55.

In this sample, this clone turned up once. The chain has TRBV5-8 and TRBJ1-5; the D is unclear. The CDR3 sequence is 14 residues long. Trimming removed 7 bases at V and 4 bases at J, with 15 bases between. Germline V gene sequence: CDR1 SGHTS, CDR2 YDEGEE. Here the CDR3 reads CASVWAVRNQPQHF. In nucleotides, the CDR3 is TGTGCCAGCGTTTGGGCAGTCAGAAATCAGCCCCAGCATTTT.

This chain connects TRBV5-6 to TRBJ1-1, with 7 bases fitting TRBD1. The CDR3 loop spans 15 amino acids. Germline trimming cut 3 bases from V and 6 bases from J; bases unmatched to any gene: 11. Per the germline V gene, CDR1 is SGHDT and CDR2 is YYEEEE. CDR3 sequence reads: CASSSPRTGMAEAFF. Written as DNA, the CDR3 is TGTGCCAGCAGCTCCCCCCGGACAGGTATGGCTGAAGCTTTCTTT.

This sequence joins TRBV6-5 and TRBJ2-7; no clear D gene. Trimming removed 7 bases from V and 1 base from J, with 11 bases in between. Germline V gene sequence: CDR1 MNHEY, CDR2 SVGAGI. CDR3 length: 13 amino acids. The CDR3 sequence: CASTEELSYEQYF. CDR3 sequence (DNA): TGTGCCAGCACAGAGGAATTGTCCTACGAGCAGTACTTC.

CDR3 in DNA: TGTGCCACCAGCAGGCAGGGTAAAGATACGCAGTATTTT. It yields the protein CATSRQGKDTQYF. The chain recombines TRBV15 with TRBJ2-3; a weak D match, TRBD1 (5 bases). Germline V CDR1 and CDR2: LNHNV, YYDKDF (reference sequence). V was cut by 3 bases and J by 5 bases, with 9 bases left in between. The CDR3 loop spans 13 amino acids.

Written as DNA, the CDR3 is TGTGCCAGCTCACCCTGGACAGGGACGCGCACCGGGGAGCTGTTTTTT. Its translation is CASSPWTGTRTGELFF. The rearrangement links TRBV18 to TRBJ2-2; 8 bases are a match to TRBD1. The CDR3 runs 16 residues. J gave up 4 bases and V 3 bases, and 7 bases lay outside the gene matches. Germline lookup yields CDR1 KGHSH and CDR2 LQKENI.

This clone was counted a single time. The chain is built from TRBV27 and TRBJ1-5; a weak D match, TRBD1 (5 bases). Germline assignment: CDR1 MNHEY and CDR2 SMNVEV (reference sequence). V was clipped by 6 bases and J by 0 bases, with 18 bases between them. CDR3 size: 17 residues. CDR3 loop: CASSRRGWEDSNQPQHF. The DNA of the CDR3 is TGTGCCAGCAGCCGAAGGGGTTGGGAGGATAGCAATCAGCCCCAGCATTTT.

The chain has TRBV14 and TRBJ2-7; 7 nucleotides align to TRBD2. Germline assignment: CDR1 SGHDN and CDR2 FVKESK. Trimming at V came to 1 base and at J to 3 bases, leaving 3 bases not matched to a gene. The CDR3 totals 14 residues. The CDR3 nucleotides read TGTGCCAGCAGCCAAGGCGGGAGTCTCTACGAGCAGTACTTC. It specifies CASSQGGSLYEQYF.

CDR3 loop: CASSFSNAEPYEQYF. As DNA, the CDR3 is TGTGCCAGCAGCTTTTCGAATGCGGAACCCTACGAGCAGTACTTC. The chain combines TRBV5-6 with TRBJ2-7; D ambiguous. Germline CDR1 reads SGHDT; CDR2 reads YYEEEE. CDR3 length: 15 residues. The V and J ends lost 2 bases and 2 bases respectively, with 14 bases between them.

This rearrangement joins TRBV27 to TRBJ2-5; D might be TRBD1 (6 bases). The CDR3 is 15 residues long. V dropped 0 bases and J dropped 5 bases, with 13 bases sitting between them. In germline, CDR1 is MNHEY, CDR2 SMNVEV (reference sequence). CDR3 nucleotides: TGTGCCAGCAGTTTATCAGGGACACCAGGGGAGACCCAGTACTTC. Translated: CASSLSGTPGETQYF.

The rearrangement links TRBV28 to TRBJ2-7; 7 positions agree with TRBD2. Germline-derived CDR1 and CDR2 are MDHEN and SYDVKM. The CDR3 spans 15 residues. V shed 5 bases and J 0 bases; nucleotides not matched to a gene: 7. DNA of the CDR3: TGTGCCAGCAGTCCCCGGGGAGGGCCCTCCTACGAGCAGTACTTC. Translation gives CASSPRGGPSYEQYF.

V usage is TRBV5-1 and J usage is TRBJ1-2; D gene unclear. The CDR3 sequence is 13 residues long. Deletions cut 0 bases from V and 5 bases from J, with 8 bases between. CDR1 and CDR2 from the germline V gene are SGHRS and YFSETQ. In nucleotides, the CDR3 is TGCGCCAGCAGCTTGGATCTGGTTTATGGCTACACCTTC. It yields the protein CASSLDLVYGYTF.

The table lists this clone with a count of one. This chain connects TRBV5-1 to TRBJ2-3; maybe TRBD1 (5 bases). Per germline, CDR1 SGHRS and CDR2 YFSETQ. The CDR3 length is 15 residues. The V end lost 0 bases, the J end lost 0 bases, and 8 bases lay between the germline ends. DNA for the CDR3: TGCGCCAGCAGCTTGGGGACACCGAGCACAGATACGCAGTATTTT. It yields the protein CASSLGTPSTDTQYF. Supplemented by reference TRBV5-1 and TRBJ2-3, the full variable domain reads KAGVTQTPRYLIKTRGQQVTLSCSPISGHRSVSWYQQTPGQGLQFLFEYFSETQRNKGNFPGRFSGRQFSNSRSEMNVSTLELGDSALYLCASSLGTPSTDTQYFGPGTRLTVL.

V usage is TRBV28 and J usage is TRBJ1-5; D unresolved. V gave up 6 bases and J gave up 9 bases, with 12 bases separating them. Germline V CDR1 and CDR2: MDHEN, SYDVKM. CDR3 size: 12 residues. The CDR3 nucleotides read TGTGCCAGCAGCCCTCTCTTGACGCCCCAGCATTTT. Translation: CASSPLLTPQHF. The full variable domain, its missing parts supplied by reference TRBV28 and TRBJ1-5, is DVKVTQSSRYLVKRTGEKVFLECVQDMDHENMFWYRQDPGLGLRLIYFSYDVKMKEKGDIPEGYSVSREKKERFSLILESASTNQTSMYLCASSPLLTPQHFGDGTRLSIL.